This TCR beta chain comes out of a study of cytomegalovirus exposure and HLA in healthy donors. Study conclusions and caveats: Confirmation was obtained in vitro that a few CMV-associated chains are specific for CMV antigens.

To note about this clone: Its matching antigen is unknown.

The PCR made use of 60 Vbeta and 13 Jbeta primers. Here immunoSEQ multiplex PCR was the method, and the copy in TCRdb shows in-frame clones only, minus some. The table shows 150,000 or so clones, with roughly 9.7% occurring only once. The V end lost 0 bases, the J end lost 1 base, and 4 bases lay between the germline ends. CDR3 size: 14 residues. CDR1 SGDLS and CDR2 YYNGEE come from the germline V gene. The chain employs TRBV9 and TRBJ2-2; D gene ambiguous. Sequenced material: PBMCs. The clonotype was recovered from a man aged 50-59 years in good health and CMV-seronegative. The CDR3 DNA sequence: TGTGCCAGCAGCGTAGGACAGAACACCGGGGAGCTGTTTTTT. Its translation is CASSVGQNTGELFF.